What follows describes a single T cell receptor beta chain. Its antigen remains unidentified. The data derive from a study of vaccination and CD4 T cells after COVID-19. Study context: Control cultures were supplied with a CEFX pool, an HIV-1 Nef pool, or no peptide at all.

Germline V lookup: CDR1 SGHTA, CDR2 FQGNSA. There are 15 residues in the CDR3. V gave up 2 bases and J gave up 5 bases; unmatched junction bases: 6. Treatment denoted: roughly 10-day PBMC culture with coronavirus spike peptide pools or control peptides (ViraFEST assay). Once obtained from cultured CD4+ T cells, the DNA was sequenced using the Oncomine TCR Beta short-read assay. TCRdb used MiXCR to reprocess the PCR reads, holding one entry per CDR3 protein. This repertoire shows under 15,000 distinct CDR3 sequences, roughly 45% found once; its top ten account for 7.8%. The specimen was CD4+ T cells from blood, cultured in vitro, collected after SARS-CoV-2 vaccination. The receptor comes from a human donor who had recovered from COVID-19. This sequence joins TRBV7-2 and TRBJ1-5, with TRBD1 matching over 7 bases. CDR3 sequence: CASSLFEGADQPQHF. In DNA form, the CDR3 reads TGTGCCAGCAGCTTATTCGAGGGGGCGGATCAGCCCCAGCATTTT.